This note documents a single T cell receptor beta chain sequence. Its antigen is not identified. This entry is derived from a study of neurological immune-mediated disorders. Time point here: longitudinal time-point 1 (baseline). Study-level points and caveats: HTLV-1-associated myelopathy displayed the greatest TCR clonal expansion, and multiple sclerosis exhibited the smallest, lower than that of healthy controls. No CDR3 amino acid sequences recurred among expanded clones across subjects, suggesting private repertoires in all groups.

cDNA was made by 5'RACE with 10-nucleotide random UMIs. Over 170 million TCR-beta sequences, together covering 15-18 subjects, were produced by every individual sequencing run that was carried out. TCRdb reanalysed the 5' RACE reads using MiXCR and keeps one entry per CDR3 protein. The table records tens of thousands of distinct CDR3 sequences, roughly 10% of them present only once. Germline CDR1 and CDR2: GTSNPN and SVGIG (reference sequence). This CDR3 comprises 14 residues. The V end lost 0 bases, the J end lost 5 bases, and 14 bases lay between the germline ends. The J gene is TRBJ2-7, the V gene TRBV30, with D tentatively TRBD1 (6 bases). The sample taken for sequencing was PBMCs. The sequence was obtained from a man aged 30-40 years in good health. DNA of the CDR3: TGTGCCTGGAGTGTGAGGCAGGGGCTGGACGAGCAGTACTTC. It translates to CAWSVRQGLDEQYF.